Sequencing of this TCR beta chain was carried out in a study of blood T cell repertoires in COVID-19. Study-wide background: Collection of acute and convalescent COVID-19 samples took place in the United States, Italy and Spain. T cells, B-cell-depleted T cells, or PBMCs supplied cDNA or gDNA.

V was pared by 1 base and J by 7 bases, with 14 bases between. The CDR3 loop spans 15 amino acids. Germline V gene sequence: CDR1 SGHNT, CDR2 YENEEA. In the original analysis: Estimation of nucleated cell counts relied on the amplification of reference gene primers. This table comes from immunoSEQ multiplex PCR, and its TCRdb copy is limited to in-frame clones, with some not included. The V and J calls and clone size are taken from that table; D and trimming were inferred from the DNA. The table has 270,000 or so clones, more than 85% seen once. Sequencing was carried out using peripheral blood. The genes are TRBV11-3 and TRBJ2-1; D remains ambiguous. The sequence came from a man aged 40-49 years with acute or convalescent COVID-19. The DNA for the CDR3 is TGTGCCAGCAGCTTAGGCACGGTCCCCGGGAATGAGCAGTTCTTC. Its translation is CASSLGTVPGNEQFF.